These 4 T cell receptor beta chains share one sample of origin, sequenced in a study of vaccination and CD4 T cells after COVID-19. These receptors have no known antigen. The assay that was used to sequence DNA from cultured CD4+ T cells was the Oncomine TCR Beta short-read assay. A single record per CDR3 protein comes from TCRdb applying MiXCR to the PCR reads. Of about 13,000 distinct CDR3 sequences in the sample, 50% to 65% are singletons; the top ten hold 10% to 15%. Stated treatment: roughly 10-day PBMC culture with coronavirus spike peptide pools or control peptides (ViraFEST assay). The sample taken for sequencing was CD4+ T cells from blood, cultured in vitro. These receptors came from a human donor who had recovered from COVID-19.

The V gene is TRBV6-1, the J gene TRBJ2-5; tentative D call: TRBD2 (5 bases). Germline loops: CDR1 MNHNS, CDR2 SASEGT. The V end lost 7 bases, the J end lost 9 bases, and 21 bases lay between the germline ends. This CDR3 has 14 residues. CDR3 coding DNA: TGTGCCAGCAACGTGGGCAGTGGGCTCGGGGCCCAGTACTTC. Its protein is CASNVGSGLGAQYF.

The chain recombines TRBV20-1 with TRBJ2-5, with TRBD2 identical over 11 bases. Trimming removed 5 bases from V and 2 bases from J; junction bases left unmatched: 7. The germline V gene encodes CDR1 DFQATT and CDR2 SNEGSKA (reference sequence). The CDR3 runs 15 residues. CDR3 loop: CSAGTTSGIQETQYF. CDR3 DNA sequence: TGCAGTGCTGGAACGACTAGCGGGATACAAGAGACCCAGTACTTC.

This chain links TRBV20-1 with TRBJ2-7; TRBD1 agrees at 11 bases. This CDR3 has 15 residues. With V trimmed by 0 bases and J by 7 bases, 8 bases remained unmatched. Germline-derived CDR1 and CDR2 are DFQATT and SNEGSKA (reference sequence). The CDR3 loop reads CSARDTGTGGGEQYF. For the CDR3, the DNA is TGCAGTGCTAGAGATACCGGGACAGGGGGAGGGGAGCAGTACTTC.

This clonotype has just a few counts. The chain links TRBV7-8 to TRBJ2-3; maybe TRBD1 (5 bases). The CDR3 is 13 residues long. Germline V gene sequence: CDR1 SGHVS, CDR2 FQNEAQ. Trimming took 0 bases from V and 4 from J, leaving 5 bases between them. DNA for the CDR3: TGTGCCAGCAGCTTAGCCAGGGCAGATACGCAGTATTTT. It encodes CASSLARADTQYF.